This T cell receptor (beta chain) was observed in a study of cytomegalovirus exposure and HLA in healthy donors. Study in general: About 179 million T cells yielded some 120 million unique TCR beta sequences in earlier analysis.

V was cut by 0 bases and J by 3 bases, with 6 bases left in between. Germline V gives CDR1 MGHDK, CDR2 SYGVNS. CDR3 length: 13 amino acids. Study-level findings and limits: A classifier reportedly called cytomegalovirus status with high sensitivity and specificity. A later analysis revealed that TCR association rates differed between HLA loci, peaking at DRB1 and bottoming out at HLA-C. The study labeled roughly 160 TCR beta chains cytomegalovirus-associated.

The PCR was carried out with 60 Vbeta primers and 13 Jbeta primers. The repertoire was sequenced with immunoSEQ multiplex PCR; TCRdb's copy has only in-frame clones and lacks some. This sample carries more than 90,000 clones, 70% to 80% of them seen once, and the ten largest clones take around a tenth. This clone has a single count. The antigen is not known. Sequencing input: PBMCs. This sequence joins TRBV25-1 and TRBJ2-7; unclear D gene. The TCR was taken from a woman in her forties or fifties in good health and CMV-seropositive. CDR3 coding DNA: TGTGCCAGCAGTGAATATGGCGGCTACGAGCAGTACTTC. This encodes CASSEYGGYEQYF.